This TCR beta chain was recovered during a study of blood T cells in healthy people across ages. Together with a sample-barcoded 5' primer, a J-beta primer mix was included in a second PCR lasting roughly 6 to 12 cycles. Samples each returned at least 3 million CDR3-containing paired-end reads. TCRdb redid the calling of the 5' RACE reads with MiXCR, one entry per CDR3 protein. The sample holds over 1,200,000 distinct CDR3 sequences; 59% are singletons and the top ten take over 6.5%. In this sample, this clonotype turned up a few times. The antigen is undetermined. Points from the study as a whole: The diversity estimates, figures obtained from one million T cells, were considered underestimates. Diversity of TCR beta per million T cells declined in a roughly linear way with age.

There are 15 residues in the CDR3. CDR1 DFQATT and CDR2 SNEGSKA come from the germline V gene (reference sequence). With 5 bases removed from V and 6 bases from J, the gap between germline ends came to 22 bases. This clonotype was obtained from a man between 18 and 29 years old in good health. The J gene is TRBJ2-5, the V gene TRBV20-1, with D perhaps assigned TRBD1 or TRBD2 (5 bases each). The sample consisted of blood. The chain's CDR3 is CSASTDEGFRQTQYF. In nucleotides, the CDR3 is TGCAGTGCTTCTACCGACGAGGGGTTTCGTCAGACCCAGTACTTC.